The present entry profiles one TCR beta chain with its context. Germline V gene sequence: CDR1 ENHRY, CDR2 SYGVKD. Deletions cut 2 bases from V and 4 bases from J, with 17 bases between. The CDR3 extends over 16 amino acids. This record comes from a study of T cell responses to AZD1222 COVID-19 vaccine. TCRdb's table, derived via immunoSEQ multiplex PCR, lists solely in-frame clones and lacks some. The profile shows roughly 130,000 clones, just over 85% of them singletons. The genes are TRBV10-3 and TRBJ1-1; TRBD1 is a possible D gene (6 bases). The TCR comes from an adult in good health. Sequenced material: peripheral blood, taken on day 0 of AZD1222 vaccination. The CDR3 sequence: CAISEPYREFGTEAFF. CDR3 DNA: TGTGCCATCAGTGAGCCCTACAGGGAGTTTGGCACTGAAGCTTTCTTT.